Listed below are T cell receptor beta chains from one sample, sequenced in a study of cytotoxic CD8 clonotypes in ibrutinib-treated CLL. Sequenced by immunoSEQ multiplex PCR; TCRdb stores in-frame clones only, minus some. The sample has 68,000 or so clones, about two thirds seen once. The specimen comprised PBMCs, sampled after 12 months of ibrutinib treatment. These receptors were collected from a human donor with chronic lymphocytic leukemia. Both conserved end residues are part of each CDR3. The D gene is left open where the match is weak. The listing skips clone size in some rows; elsewhere it reads once, few, many or a size class.

clone_size j_call v_call d_call cdr3_nt cdr3_aa
few TRBJ1-5 TRBV19 . TGTGCCAGTAGTACTCCCGACAAGTATCAGCCCCAGCATTTT CASSTPDKYQPQHF
few TRBJ1-1 TRBV9 . TGTGCCAGCAGCGTAACTGGGAACACTGAAGCTTTCTTT CASSVTGNTEAFF
. TRBJ2-7 TRBV7-2 . TGTGCCAGCAGCTTAGGGGTTAAGACCTACGAGCAGTACTTC CASSLGVKTYEQYF
few TRBJ2-7 TRBV5-1 TRBD1 TGCGCCAGCAGCTTGATACAGGGGTACGGCGAGCAGTACTTC CASSLIQGYGEQYF
. TRBJ2-7 TRBV4-3 . TGCGCCAGCAGCCAAAGGCCGGGCGGCTACGAGCAGTACTTC CASSQRPGGYEQYF
. TRBJ1-4 TRBV7-9 . TGTGCCAGCAGCGTCTGGAATGTTCGAGATGAAAAACTGTTTTTT CASSVWNVRDEKLFF
few TRBJ1-5 TRBV7-8 . TGTGCCAGCGGGGGGGACGCTCAGCCCCAGCATTTT CASGGDAQPQHF
. TRBJ1-1 TRBV18 TRBD1 TGTGCCAGCTCGGATGCAGGGGGGAACACTGAAGCTTTCTTT CASSDAGGNTEAFF
. TRBJ1-1 TRBV2 . TGTGCCAGCAGTCTCCCCTCAGTTAACACTGAAGCTTTCTTT CASSLPSVNTEAFF
. TRBJ1-1 TRBV6-5 . TGTGCCAGCAGTTACTCCCAGGGGCGGACTGAAGCTTTCTTT CASSYSQGRTEAFF
few TRBJ2-1 TRBV10-2 . TGCGCCAGCAGCCAAACTAGCAATGAGCAGTTCTTC CASSQTSNEQFF
few TRBJ1-5 TRBV6-5 . TGTGCCAGCAGTTACCTAAGCAGACTAAGCAATCAGCCCCAGCATTTT CASSYLSRLSNQPQHF
. TRBJ2-7 TRBV5-1 . TGCGCCAGCAGCTCAACAGGGTCCGAGCAGTACTTC CASSSTGSEQYF
. TRBJ1-5 TRBV28 . TGTGCCAGCCATACGAGGGGCAATCAGCCCCAGCATTTT CASHTRGNQPQHF
. TRBJ1-6 TRBV5-1 . TGCGCCAGCAGGCCTGGGAGCGATAATTCACCCCTCCACTTT CASRPGSDNSPLHF
. TRBJ1-2 TRBV28 TRBD1 TGTGCCAGCAGTTCGGGACAGTTCTATGGCTACACCTTC CASSSGQFYGYTF
. TRBJ2-1 TRBV5-1 . TGCGCCAGCAGCGTGGGGCGGACTACCTCTTACAATGAGCAGTTCTTC CASSVGRTTSYNEQFF
. TRBJ1-1 TRBV28 TRBD1 TGTGCCAGCATGAGCCCAGGGGGGTCCACTGAAGCTTTCTTT CASMSPGGSTEAFF
. TRBJ1-1 TRBV4-1 TRBD1 TGCGCCAGCAGCCAAGATCGTGGGAGACAGGGGGAAGCTTTCTTT CASSQDRGRQGEAFF
. TRBJ2-7 TRBV5-1 TRBD2 TGCGCCAGCAGCTCCGGACTAGCGATGGCCTACGAGCAGTACTTC CASSSGLAMAYEQYF
. TRBJ2-3 TRBV9 . TGTGCCAGCAGCGTAGGGGGCGGGGAGACCACAGATACGCAGTATTTT CASSVGGGETTDTQYF
. TRBJ1-2 TRBV28 TRBD1 TGTGCCAGCAGCCCGACAGGGCCCCATGGCTACACCTTC CASSPTGPHGYTF
. TRBJ1-1 TRBV9 . TGTGCCAGCAGCGTAGGATCAGGGGATGGGGTTGGAGCTTTCTTT CASSVGSGDGVGAFF
few TRBJ2-1 TRBV27 TRBD2 TGTGCCAGCAGTTTATCGAGTCGGACTAGCCTATATGAGCAGTTCTTC CASSLSSRTSLYEQFF
. TRBJ2-5 TRBV14 . TGTGCCAGCAGCCAAGTGAGAGGGGGGACGCTGGAGACCCAGTACTTC CASSQVRGGTLETQYF
. TRBJ2-5 TRBV5-4 . TGTGCCAGCAGCCGTGGGGGGTTGGGAGAGACCCAGTACTTC CASSRGGLGETQYF
. TRBJ2-7 TRBV6-5 . TGTGCCAGCAGATCCGGGAGTCTCGAGCAGTACTTC CASRSGSLEQYF
. TRBJ1-1 TRBV5-5 . TGTGCCAGCAGCTTTTGGGTGGGGGCGGCCCCAGGAGCTGAAGCTTTCTTT CASSFWVGAAPGAEAFF
. TRBJ1-1 TRBV30 . TGTGCCTGGAGTAGGGGGAGGGCTGAAGCTTTCTTT CAWSRGRAEAFF
. TRBJ1-5 TRBV7-3 . TGTGCCAGCAGCTCGCGGACGGATAGCAATCAGCCCCAGCATTTT CASSSRTDSNQPQHF
few TRBJ2-1 TRBV19 . TGTGCCAGCAAACTGGGGCAGGGGAGATACAATGAGCAGTTCTTC CASKLGQGRYNEQFF
few TRBJ2-1 TRBV6-5 . TGTGCCAGCAGTTACTCGAGTCAGTCGGGGTTCTTC CASSYSSQSGFF
. TRBJ2-1 TRBV28 TRBD2 TGTGCCAGCAGCTCCGGGACTAGCATCAATGAGCAGTTCTTC CASSSGTSINEQFF
. TRBJ1-2 TRBV28 . TGTGCCAGCAATGCGCACGGGAGGTATGGCTACACCTTC CASNAHGRYGYTF
. TRBJ2-5 TRBV7-2 . TGTGCCAGCACGAGAGGGGGATTACAAGAGACCCAGTACTTC CASTRGGLQETQYF
few TRBJ1-3 TRBV11-3 . TGTGCCAGCAGCCAAGGAGGAGGCTCTGGAAACACCATATATTTT CASSQGGGSGNTIYF
. TRBJ2-5 TRBV5-6 . TGTGCCAGCAGTTTTATCAGGGGAGAGACCCAGTACTTC CASSFIRGETQYF
. TRBJ1-2 TRBV10-2 . TGCGCCAGCAGTGAGTCCAGGCATGGCTACACCTTC CASSESRHGYTF
. TRBJ1-4 TRBV7-6 . TGTGCCAGCGGGGAAACGGGGGCGCTTGCTAATGAAAAACTGTTTTTT CASGETGALANEKLFF
. TRBJ1-1 TRBV6-5 . TGTGCCAGCAGTGAATACGGGGTCCATCCTGAAGCTTTCTTT CASSEYGVHPEAFF
. TRBJ2-5 TRBV2 . TGTGCCAGCAGTGAACAGGAGACCCAGTACTTC CASSEQETQYF
. TRBJ1-2 TRBV18 TRBD1 TGTGCCAGCTCACCGGATCCTTTGGGACAGAACTATGGCTACACCTTC CASSPDPLGQNYGYTF
. TRBJ2-3 TRBV6-6 . TGTGCCAGCAGTAGCACAGATACGCAGTATTTT CASSSTDTQYF
. TRBJ1-4 TRBV7-3 . TGTGCCAGCAGCTTAACATATGGTGAAAAACTGTTTTTT CASSLTYGEKLFF
. TRBJ2-1 TRBV6-5 TRBD2 TGTGCCAGCAGCTCCGGGACTAGCGGGGGGAGGAAGTTCTTC CASSSGTSGGRKFF
. TRBJ2-3 TRBV7-2 TRBD2 TGTGCCAGCAGCCCTTTTCTAGCGGGGGGTGGGACGCAGTATTTT CASSPFLAGGGTQYF
once TRBJ2-1 TRBV27 . TGTGCCAGCAGTACGACTAGAAATGAGCAGTTCTTC CASSTTRNEQFF
few TRBJ1-2 TRBV5-1 TRBD1 TGCGCCAGCAGCTTGAGCCGGGACAGGGGCTATGGCTACACCTTC CASSLSRDRGYGYTF
few TRBJ2-2 TRBV4-3 . TGCGCCAGCAGCCAAGATCGGGGAGTTGATACCGGGGAGCTGTTTTTT CASSQDRGVDTGELFF
. TRBJ2-1 TRBV2 TRBD1 TGTGCCAGCAGTACTGACAGGGGCCCTAATGAGCAGTTCTTC CASSTDRGPNEQFF
. TRBJ1-6 TRBV7-2 . TGTGCCAGCAGCTTACGGGTGGTCGGGGATTCACCCCTCCACTTT CASSLRVVGDSPLHF
. TRBJ1-2 TRBV27 . TGTGCCAGCAGTGGAAGGACGGGGCGGTCCTTCTATGGCTACACCTTC CASSGRTGRSFYGYTF
few TRBJ1-2 TRBV29-1 . TGCAGCGTTGAACTGCCTGGTGATGGCTACACCTTC CSVELPGDGYTF
. TRBJ1-1 TRBV6-1 . TGTGCCAGCAGAGGGGGGTACACTGAAGCTTTCTTT CASRGGYTEAFF